This record covers a single TCR beta chain. The data stem from a study of blood T cell repertoires in COVID-19. CDR1 is SGDLS and CDR2 is YYNGEE in the germline V gene. This CDR3 is 13 amino acids long. V was trimmed by 5 bases and J by 2 bases, leaving 9 bases between them. Assay: immunoSEQ multiplex PCR; the TCRdb copy retains only in-frame clones and omits some. The sample has over 150,000 clones, roughly 84% seen once. The genes are TRBV9 and TRBJ2-3; no definite D call. What was sequenced was peripheral blood. This clonotype originated in a man aged 60 to 75 with COVID-19, enrolled during active disease. This CDR3 is CASRRQSTDTQYF. CDR3 in DNA: TGTGCCAGCAGGCGGCAGTCCACAGATACGCAGTATTTT.